This is a list of T cell receptor beta chains from one sample in a study of cytomegalovirus exposure and HLA in healthy donors. The assay was immunoSEQ multiplex PCR, and TCRdb's table has in-frame clones only and misses some. The table lists over 85,000 clones, approximately 82% of them singletons. The specimen sequenced was PBMCs. The origin of the receptors is a man in his forties in good health and CMV-seronegative. CDR3s include the opening cysteine and the closing phenylalanine or tryptophan. A D gene is named only where the DNA matches it firmly. Where a row states a size, it is once, few, many or the class of an expanded clone; other rows omit it.

CDR3: CASSSRGGFYEQYF
DNA: TGTGCCAGCAGCTCGCGGGGGGGCTTCTACGAGCAGTACTTC
J: TRBJ2-7
V: TRBV7-3
D: TRBD2
size: .

CDR3: CASSLVMFRDTNSGANVLTF
DNA: TGCGCCAGCAGCTTGGTTATGTTCCGGGACACGAACTCTGGGGCCAACGTCCTGACTTTC
J: TRBJ2-6
V: TRBV5-1
D: .
size: .

CDR3: CASSIPQGSYEQYF
DNA: TGTGCCAGCAGCATACCACAGGGATCCTACGAGCAGTACTTC
J: TRBJ2-7
V: TRBV5-8
D: .
size: .

CDR3: CASSLAPGDTDTQYF
DNA: TGTGCCAGCAGCCTCGCCCCGGGGGACACAGATACGCAGTATTTT
J: TRBJ2-3
V: TRBV7-3
D: .
size: once

CDR3: CASSARGSDEKLFF
DNA: TGTGCCAGCAGCGCCAGGGGTAGTGATGAAAAACTGTTTTTT
J: TRBJ1-4
V: TRBV9
D: .
size: .

CDR3: CAWSPGQGLDEQYF
DNA: TGTGCCTGGAGTCCGGGACAGGGATTGGACGAGCAGTACTTC
J: TRBJ2-7
V: TRBV30
D: TRBD1
size: once

CDR3: CASSDPGLAVYEQYF
DNA: TGTGCCAGCAGTGACCCGGGACTAGCGGTTTACGAGCAGTACTTC
J: TRBJ2-7
V: TRBV2
D: TRBD2
size: few

CDR3: CASRLQGANSPLHF
DNA: TGTGCCAGCCGTTTACAGGGTGCTAATTCACCCCTCCACTTT
J: TRBJ1-6
V: TRBV6-6
D: .
size: .

CDR3: CASSEWDRGVGDETQYF
DNA: TGTGCCAGCAGTGAATGGGACCGGGGGGTGGGAGACGAGACCCAGTACTTC
J: TRBJ2-5
V: TRBV6-1
D: TRBD2
size: .

CDR3: CASSFGAAGYNSPLHF
DNA: TGTGCCAGCAGCTTTGGGGCGGCAGGGTATAATTCACCCCTCCACTTT
J: TRBJ1-6
V: TRBV7-2
D: .
size: .

CDR3: CASSLRTGRINEQFF
DNA: TGTGCCAGCAGCCTCCGAACAGGGCGGATCAATGAGCAGTTCTTC
J: TRBJ2-1
V: TRBV9
D: .
size: .

CDR3: CAITTGQDGEQYF
DNA: TGTGCCATCACCACTGGACAGGATGGGGAGCAGTACTTC
J: TRBJ2-7
V: TRBV10-3
D: TRBD1
size: .

CDR3: CASSFRDRGFYEQYF
DNA: TGTGCCAGCAGCTTCAGGGACAGGGGATTCTACGAGCAGTACTTC
J: TRBJ2-7
V: TRBV13
D: TRBD1
size: once

CDR3: CASRTGMGLEQYF
DNA: TGTGCCAGCCGGACAGGGATGGGTCTCGAGCAGTACTTC
J: TRBJ2-7
V: TRBV27
D: TRBD1
size: .

CDR3: CASSVQGFNTEAFF
DNA: TGTGCCAGCAGCGTTCAGGGATTTAACACTGAAGCTTTCTTT
J: TRBJ1-1
V: TRBV9
D: .
size: .

CDR3: CAINRSRAQDRGGYGYTF
DNA: TGTGCCATCAACCGAAGCCGCGCTCAGGACAGGGGCGGCTATGGCTACACCTTC
J: TRBJ1-2
V: TRBV10-3
D: TRBD1
size: .

CDR3: CAISESERGLSYNEQFF
DNA: TGTGCCATCAGTGAGTCTGAGCGGGGCCTCTCCTACAATGAGCAGTTCTTC
J: TRBJ2-1
V: TRBV10-3
D: TRBD2
size: .

CDR3: CASSVDAGLYEQYF
DNA: TGTGCCAGCAGCGTAGATGCTGGACTCTACGAGCAGTACTTC
J: TRBJ2-7
V: TRBV9
D: .
size: .

CDR3: CASSPWTETYEQYF
DNA: TGTGCCAGCAGCCCCTGGACAGAAACCTACGAGCAGTACTTC
J: TRBJ2-7
V: TRBV7-6
D: .
size: few

CDR3: CAIGQVLDTEAFF
DNA: TGTGCCATCGGACAGGTCTTGGACACTGAAGCTTTCTTT
J: TRBJ1-1
V: TRBV2
D: TRBD1
size: .

CDR3: CSVGTGGLDTQYF
DNA: TGCAGCGTTGGGACAGGGGGCCTAGATACGCAGTATTTT
J: TRBJ2-3
V: TRBV29-1
D: TRBD1
size: .

CDR3: CASSLAHSRDYGYTF
DNA: TGTGCCAGCAGCTTAGCTCATTCACGGGACTATGGCTACACCTTC
J: TRBJ1-2
V: TRBV11-2
D: .
size: .

CDR3: CASSPGPTGASNQPQHF
DNA: TGTGCCAGCAGCCCAGGACCGACAGGGGCAAGCAATCAGCCCCAGCATTTT
J: TRBJ1-5
V: TRBV7-8
D: TRBD1
size: .

CDR3: CASSRTSGGTDTQYF
DNA: TGTGCCAGTAGTCGGACTAGCGGGGGCACAGATACGCAGTATTTT
J: TRBJ2-3
V: TRBV19
D: TRBD2
size: .

CDR3: CASSPPGLAGETQYF
DNA: TGTGCCAGCAGTCCCCCCGGACTAGCGGGAGAGACCCAGTACTTC
J: TRBJ2-5
V: TRBV28
D: TRBD2
size: .

CDR3: CASSLGQGDGYTF
DNA: TGTGCCAGCAGCCTGGGACAGGGGGATGGCTACACCTTC
J: TRBJ1-2
V: TRBV7-8
D: TRBD1
size: once

CDR3: CASSYSAGNYGYTF
DNA: TGTGCCAGCAGTTACTCCGCAGGGAACTATGGCTACACCTTC
J: TRBJ1-2
V: TRBV6-6
D: .
size: .

CDR3: CASSVAAGGIYEQYF
DNA: TGTGCCAGCAGCGTAGCAGCGGGGGGGATCTACGAGCAGTACTTC
J: TRBJ2-7
V: TRBV9
D: TRBD2
size: .

CDR3: CASSPYRQGGYTEAFF
DNA: TGCGCCAGCAGCCCATACAGACAGGGCGGGTACACTGAAGCTTTCTTT
J: TRBJ1-1
V: TRBV4-1
D: TRBD1
size: .

CDR3: CASRFRGLNGYTF
DNA: TGTGCCAGCAGGTTCAGGGGGCTGAATGGCTACACCTTC
J: TRBJ1-2
V: TRBV2
D: TRBD1
size: .

CDR3: CASSLGAGTGDVNTEAFF
DNA: TGTGCCAGCAGCTTAGGTGCCGGGACAGGGGACGTGAACACTGAAGCTTTCTTT
J: TRBJ1-1
V: TRBV7-9
D: TRBD1
size: once

CDR3: CATSRGTGLGNTIYF
DNA: TGTGCCACCAGCAGGGGGACAGGGCTCGGAAACACCATATATTTT
J: TRBJ1-3
V: TRBV15
D: TRBD1
size: .

CDR3: CASSQGTGWDYEQYF
DNA: TGCGCCAGCAGCCAGGGGACAGGGTGGGACTACGAGCAGTACTTC
J: TRBJ2-7
V: TRBV4-3
D: TRBD1
size: medium-sized

CDR3: CASRGQGSDEQYF
DNA: TGTGCCAGCAGAGGACAGGGGAGTGACGAGCAGTACTTC
J: TRBJ2-7
V: TRBV7-9
D: TRBD1
size: .

CDR3: CASSLINREAFF
DNA: TGTGCCAGCAGCTTGATAAACAGGGAAGCTTTCTTT
J: TRBJ1-1
V: TRBV5-6
D: .
size: .

CDR3: CATSRDSNGELFF
DNA: TGTGCCACCAGCAGAGATAGCAACGGGGAGCTGTTTTTT
J: TRBJ2-2
V: TRBV15
D: .
size: .

CDR3: CATSRDGGATNEKLFF
DNA: TGTGCCACCAGCAGAGATGGGGGGGCAACTAATGAAAAACTGTTTTTT
J: TRBJ1-4
V: TRBV15
D: .
size: .

CDR3: CAWSVYGNQPQHF
DNA: TGTGCCTGGAGTGTATACGGGAATCAGCCCCAGCATTTT
J: TRBJ1-5
V: TRBV30
D: .
size: few

CDR3: CASSTSPGTNSYEQYF
DNA: TGTGCCAGCAGCACCAGCCCCGGGACAAACTCCTACGAGCAGTACTTC
J: TRBJ2-7
V: TRBV9
D: .
size: .

CDR3: CASTPEVWETQYF
DNA: TGTGCCAGCACCCCAGAGGTGTGGGAGACCCAGTACTTC
J: TRBJ2-5
V: TRBV2
D: .
size: few

CDR3: CASSLAKQEKYGYTF
DNA: TGTGCCAGCAGCTTAGCTAAACAGGAGAAGTATGGCTACACCTTC
J: TRBJ1-2
V: TRBV7-8
D: .
size: .

CDR3: CASTGQASPLHF
DNA: TGTGCCAGCACCGGTCAGGCTTCACCCCTCCACTTT
J: TRBJ1-6
V: TRBV6-6
D: .
size: .

CDR3: CASSFVQGAGGYTF
DNA: TGTGCCAGCAGTTTTGTCCAGGGGGCAGGTGGCTACACCTTC
J: TRBJ1-2
V: TRBV27
D: TRBD1
size: few

CDR3: CASSHLQGGGGYTF
DNA: TGCGCCAGCAGCCATCTACAGGGAGGGGGAGGCTACACCTTC
J: TRBJ1-2
V: TRBV4-1
D: .
size: .

CDR3: CASSTWDRSNYGYTF
DNA: TGTGCCAGCAGCACCTGGGACAGGAGCAACTATGGCTACACCTTC
J: TRBJ1-2
V: TRBV7-9
D: TRBD1
size: .

CDR3: CASMRAVPSNEQFF
DNA: TGTGCCAGCATGAGGGCGGTGCCTTCCAATGAGCAGTTCTTC
J: TRBJ2-1
V: TRBV6-5
D: .
size: .

CDR3: CASSQTGGGNQPQHF
DNA: TGTGCCAGCAGCCAGACAGGGGGCGGCAATCAGCCCCAGCATTTT
J: TRBJ1-5
V: TRBV9
D: TRBD1
size: .

CDR3: CANQRGPSSYEQYF
DNA: TGTGCCAACCAGCGAGGGCCTAGCTCCTACGAGCAGTACTTC
J: TRBJ2-7
V: TRBV2
D: .
size: .

CDR3: CASSPQVNQPQHF
DNA: TGCGCCAGCAGCCCCCAGGTCAATCAGCCCCAGCATTTT
J: TRBJ1-5
V: TRBV4-1
D: .
size: .

CDR3: CASSVQGAVGEQYF
DNA: TGCGCCAGCAGCGTACAGGGAGCTGTCGGCGAGCAGTACTTC
J: TRBJ2-7
V: TRBV5-1
D: .
size: .

CDR3: CASSDTYQGQPRTF
DNA: TGTGCCAGCAGTGACACCTATCAAGGACAGCCCCGCACCTTC
J: TRBJ1-2
V: TRBV6-4
D: .
size: once

CDR3: CASSPTRVDSQETQYF
DNA: TGTGCCAGCTCACCCACCCGGGTGGACAGCCAAGAGACCCAGTACTTC
J: TRBJ2-5
V: TRBV18
D: .
size: .

CDR3: CASSWGQGWDEQYF
DNA: TGCGCCAGCAGCTGGGGACAGGGTTGGGACGAGCAGTACTTC
J: TRBJ2-7
V: TRBV5-1
D: TRBD1
size: once

CDR3: CASSATSGEPQHF
DNA: TGTGCCAGCAGTGCTACTTCAGGGGAGCCCCAGCATTTT
J: TRBJ1-5
V: TRBV2
D: .
size: .

CDR3: CASSYTGGGGGNQPQHF
DNA: TGTGCCAGCAGCTACACCGGCGGGGGTGGGGGCAATCAGCCCCAGCATTTT
J: TRBJ1-5
V: TRBV5-4
D: .
size: .

CDR3: CASGTGPGLSTDTQYF
DNA: TGTGCCAGCGGGACGGGGCCGGGACTAAGCACAGATACGCAGTATTTT
J: TRBJ2-3
V: TRBV2
D: TRBD2
size: few

CDR3: CASSPPTGRPANEQFF
DNA: TGTGCCAGCAGCCCGCCGACAGGGAGGCCGGCCAATGAGCAGTTCTTC
J: TRBJ2-1
V: TRBV7-9
D: .
size: once